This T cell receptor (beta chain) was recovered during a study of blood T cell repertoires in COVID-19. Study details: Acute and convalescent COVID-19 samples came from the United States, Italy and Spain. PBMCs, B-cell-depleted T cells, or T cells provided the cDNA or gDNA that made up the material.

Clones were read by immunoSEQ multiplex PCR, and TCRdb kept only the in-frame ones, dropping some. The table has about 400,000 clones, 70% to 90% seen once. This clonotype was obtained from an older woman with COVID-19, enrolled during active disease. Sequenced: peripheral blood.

The CDR3 spells CASSIRTGANYGYTF. For the CDR3, the DNA is TGTGCCAGCAGCATTCGGACAGGGGCTAACTATGGCTACACCTTC. The rearrangement uses TRBV4-2 and TRBJ1-2; 9 bases match TRBD1. Germline-derived CDR1 and CDR2 are LGHNA and YNFKEQ. This CDR3 is 15 amino acids long. Unmatched junction bases numbered 4, after V lost 5 bases and J lost 0 bases.